The 30 T cell receptor beta chains listed next were all sequenced from one sample in a study of cytomegalovirus exposure and HLA in healthy donors. 13 Jbeta primers and 60 Vbeta primers were used for the PCR. TCRdb keeps only in-frame clones here, not all; method: immunoSEQ multiplex PCR. The sample shows around 140,000 clones, about 75% of them seen only once. The source material was PBMCs. All receptors come from a woman aged 40 to 50 in good health and CMV-seronegative.

The chain employs TRBV28 and TRBJ2-7; TRBD1 is a possible D gene (5 bases). Germline lookup yields CDR1 MDHEN and CDR2 SYDVKM. Trimming removed 5 bases from V and 2 bases from J, with 13 bases in between. The CDR3 consists of 14 residues. This chain's CDR3 is CASSLYQGTYEQYF. The CDR3 nucleotides are TGTGCCAGCAGTCTCTATCAGGGAACCTACGAGCAGTACTTC.

The chain couples TRBV2 to TRBJ2-5; D is unresolved. This CDR3 region has 13 residues. Germline CDR1 reads SNHLY; CDR2 reads FYNNEI. Trimming removed 7 bases from V and 5 bases from J, with 14 bases in between. Here the CDR3 reads CASKAVLRETQYF. CDR3 coding DNA: TGTGCCAGCAAAGCAGTCCTGAGGGAGACCCAGTACTTC.

The rearrangement links TRBV7-6 to TRBJ2-7, with 13 nucleotides matching TRBD2. Looked up from germline, CDR1 is SGHVS and CDR2 is FNYEAQ. J gave up 2 bases and V 5 bases, and 3 bases lay outside the gene matches. CDR3 size: 15 residues. CDR3 bases: TGTGCCAGCAGCCAGACTAGCGGGGGGACCTACGAGCAGTACTTC. This encodes CASSQTSGGTYEQYF.

In its sample, this clone was seen once. The chain joins TRBV6-5 to TRBJ1-2; 8 nucleotides align to TRBD1. The CDR3 runs to 14 residues. CDR1 and CDR2 from the germline V gene are MNHEY and SVGAGI. With 6 bases clipped from V and 7 bases from J, the junction kept 10 bases outside the gene matches. CDR3 DNA: TGTGCCAGCAGAAAGCTCAGGGGGCCAGGTGGCTACACCTTC. Encoded protein: CASRKLRGPGGYTF.

The chain has TRBV19 and TRBJ1-1, with D uncertain. Germline CDR1 reads LNHDA; CDR2 reads SQIVND (reference sequence). Deletions cut 8 bases from V and 5 bases from J, with 9 bases between. The CDR3 is 11 residues long. The CDR3, as DNA: TGTGCCAGTGCCCGGGGTACTGAAGCTTTCTTT. It codes for CASARGTEAFF. Together with reference TRBV19 and TRBJ1-1, the CDR3 gives the full variable domain: DGGITQSPKYLFRKEGQNVTLSCEQNLNHDAMYWYRQDPGQGLRLIYYSQIVNDFQKGDIAEGYSVSREKKESFPLTVTSAQKNPTAFYLCASARGTEAFFGQGTRLTVV.

This chain links TRBV2 with TRBJ2-3; possible D gene TRBD2, 6 bases. V gave up 6 bases and J gave up 0 bases, with 10 bases separating them. The germline V gene has CDR1 SNHLY and CDR2 FYNNEI. This CDR3 is built from 14 residues. The CDR3 protein is CASRTSLSTDTQYF. The CDR3 DNA sequence: TGTGCCAGCAGGACTAGTTTGAGCACAGATACGCAGTATTTT.

The chain recombines TRBV13 with TRBJ2-3, with 9 bases fitting TRBD1. Germline V gene sequence: CDR1 PRHDT, CDR2 FYEKMQ (reference sequence). With V trimmed by 6 bases and J by 5 bases, 15 bases remained unmatched. The CDR3 is 17 residues long. The DNA of the CDR3 is TGTGCCAGCAGTCCCGCCGACAGGGGACAGGGCGGAGATACGCAGTATTTT. Residues: CASSPADRGQGGDTQYF.

V and J are TRBV14 and TRBJ1-6; D ambiguous. CDR3 length equals 11 residues. Trimming removed 8 bases from V and 14 bases from J, with 13 bases in between. The germline V gene encodes CDR1 SGHDN and CDR2 FVKESK. The CDR3 region is CASGTGSSLHF. The CDR3 region has the DNA TGTGCCAGCGGTACGGGATCATCCCTCCACTTT.

A note on this clone: One junction end does not reproduce the germline sequence, and a read error may be involved. The V gene is TRBV9, the J gene TRBJ1-1, with D uncertain. The CDR3 consists of 14 residues. Germline V gives CDR1 SGDLS, CDR2 YYNGEE. CDR3 in amino acids: CASSVVLGNSEAFF. The CDR3 DNA reads as TGTGCCAGCAGCGTAGTGTTGGGCAACAGTGAAGCTTTCTTT. Using reference TRBV9 and TRBJ1-1 for the parts outside the CDR3, the full variable domain is DSGVTQTPKHLITATGQRVTLRCSPRSGDLSVYWYQQSLDQGLQFLIQYYNGEERAKGNILERFSAQQFPDLHSELNLSSLELGDSALYFCASSVVLGNSEAFFGQGTRLTVV.

Only one count was recorded for this clone. The gene calls are TRBV5-1 and TRBJ1-1, with TRBD1 as a possible D gene (5 bases). Trimming removed 2 bases at V and 1 base at J, with 12 bases between. This CDR3 contains 15 residues. CDR1 SGHRS and CDR2 YFSETQ come from the germline V gene. The CDR3: CASSFIGAANTEAFF. DNA of the CDR3: TGCGCCAGCAGCTTCATAGGGGCGGCGAACACTGAAGCTTTCTTT.

The chain uses TRBV6-5 and TRBJ2-7, with D perhaps matching TRBD1 (6 bases). The V and J ends lost 6 bases and 3 bases respectively, with 15 bases between them. The CDR3 covers 14 residues. The germline gives CDR1 MNHEY, CDR2 SVGAGI. CDR3 nucleotides: TGTGCCAGCAGAGATTCCGGGACAAGCTACGAGCAGTACTTC. Translating gives CASRDSGTSYEQYF.

This chain joins TRBV6-5 and TRBJ1-6; 7 bases line up with TRBD1. J was trimmed by 14 bases and V by 2 bases; bases with no gene match: 9. The CDR3 sequence is 14 residues long. Germline-derived CDR1 and CDR2 are MNHEY and SVGAGI. The CDR3 DNA reads as TGTGCCAGCAGTTACCGCAGGGGGGACTCTGCCCTCCACTTT. It translates to CASSYRRGDSALHF.

There are a few counts of this clone. This CDR3 is also generated by other DNA sequences in the sample. The chain combines TRBV6-5 with TRBJ2-7; TRBD1 might be the D (5 bases). The CDR3 length is 12 residues. With 5 bases removed from V and 4 bases from J, the gap between germline ends came to 9 bases. Germline loops: CDR1 MNHEY, CDR2 SVGAGI. CDR3 in DNA: TGTGCCAGCAGTGAGCAGGGATACGAGCAGTACTTC. The encoded protein is CASSEQGYEQYF.

The chain uses TRBV7-9 and TRBJ2-1; maybe TRBD1 (5 bases). Per the germline V gene, CDR1 is SEHNR and CDR2 is FQNEAQ (reference sequence). Trimming left V 0 bases short and J 1 base short, with 16 bases between. The CDR3 covers 18 residues. CDR3 loop: CASSLAEWVDRSYNEQFF. The CDR3 DNA sequence: TGTGCCAGCAGCTTAGCGGAATGGGTCGACAGATCCTACAATGAGCAGTTCTTC.

The V and J genes are TRBV4-2 and TRBJ2-2; 7 bases are shared with TRBD2. The CDR3 contains 16 residues. Germline-derived CDR1 and CDR2 are LGHNA and YNFKEQ. The ends lost 4 bases at V and 2 bases at J; junction bases unmatched: 7. CDR3 region: CASSRHAGENTGELFF. In nucleotides, the CDR3 is TGTGCCAGCAGCCGCCACGCGGGGGAAAACACCGGGGAGCTGTTTTTT.

This sequence joins TRBV27 and TRBJ1-1, with 10 bases identical to TRBD1. This CDR3 comprises 21 residues. Trimming removed 6 bases from V and 0 bases from J; junction bases left unmatched: 22. Per the germline V gene, CDR1 is MNHEY and CDR2 is SMNVEV (reference sequence). CDR3 loop: CASSLSYPTGTGAPLNTEAFF. The CDR3 DNA is TGTGCCAGCAGCCTATCCTATCCCACCGGGACAGGGGCCCCATTGAACACTGAAGCTTTCTTT.

This chain links TRBV30 with TRBJ1-5; no definite D call. The CDR3 loop spans 14 amino acids. Per the germline V gene, CDR1 is GTSNPN and CDR2 is SVGIG (reference sequence). V was shortened by 2 bases and J by 1 base, with 9 bases between the two germline ends. The CDR3 DNA reads as TGTGCCTGGAGTCTTGGGGAGAGCAATCAGCCCCAGCATTTT. Translating it yields CAWSLGESNQPQHF.

This clone was seen only a few times. The chain uses TRBV4-1 and TRBJ2-7, with D tentatively TRBD1 (5 bases). The V end was cut by 0 bases, the J end by 2 bases, with 14 bases between. The CDR3 covers 16 residues. Germline assignment: CDR1 MGHRA and CDR2 YSYEKL. The CDR3 loop reads CASSQDETGPPYEQYF. CDR3 DNA sequence: TGCGCCAGCAGCCAAGATGAAACAGGTCCACCCTACGAGCAGTACTTC.

Remarks on this clone: One junction end does not reproduce the germline sequence, and a read error may be involved. The V call is TRBV5-8, the J call TRBJ1-5; D uncertain. CDR3 length: 14 residues. The germline gives CDR1 SGHTS, CDR2 YDEGEE. The CDR3 region is CASSLVSGNPPQHF. DNA for the CDR3: TGTGCCAGCAGCTTGGTGTCGGGGAATCCGCCCCAGCATTTT.

The V and J genes are TRBV28 and TRBJ2-7, with 7 nucleotides matching TRBD2. J was trimmed by 0 bases and V by 8 bases; bases with no gene match: 7. The germline CDR1 and CDR2 sequences are MDHEN and SYDVKM. This CDR3 comprises 14 residues. The CDR3 DNA is TGTGCCAGCGTTATGGGGGGGAGCTCCTACGAGCAGTACTTC. Its protein product is CASVMGGSSYEQYF.

In this sample, this clone turned up once. The genes are TRBV7-8 and TRBJ1-1; 7 bases are a match to TRBD1. With V trimmed by 5 bases and J by 4 bases, 19 bases remained unmatched. CDR1 and CDR2 (germline): SGHVS, FQNEAQ. The CDR3 runs 18 residues. CDR3 residues: CASSRSLFTGEGGTEAFF. The CDR3 nucleotides read TGTGCCAGCAGCCGCTCCCTCTTTACAGGGGAAGGGGGCACTGAAGCTTTCTTT.

This chain joins TRBV2 and TRBJ1-5; no reliable D call. This CDR3 has 15 residues. The V gene's germline CDR1 is SNHLY and CDR2 FYNNEI. Trimming removed 2 bases from V and 1 base from J, with 9 bases in between. This chain's CDR3 is CASSESWPSNQPQHF. Here the CDR3 DNA reads TGTGCCAGCAGTGAATCATGGCCGAGCAATCAGCCCCAGCATTTT.

This clone was detected only once. The J gene is TRBJ2-2, the V gene TRBV29-1, with 7 bases aligning to TRBD2. This CDR3 contains 14 residues. CDR1 and CDR2 from the germline V gene are SQVTM and ANQGSEA. The V and J ends lost 7 bases and 6 bases, in that order; junction bases with no gene match: 11. CDR3 loop: CSAPREGDAGELFF. The CDR3 DNA is TGCAGCGCCCCCAGGGAGGGAGACGCCGGGGAGCTGTTTTTT.

The CDR3 sequence: CASSPQGVLMNTEAFF. CDR3 nucleotide sequence: TGTGCCAGCTCACCCCAAGGGGTCTTAATGAACACTGAAGCTTTCTTT. The chain carries TRBV18 and TRBJ1-1, with a weak D call TRBD1 (5 bases). Trimming pared 3 bases from V and 0 bases from J, leaving 14 bases between. Germline V lookup: CDR1 KGHSH, CDR2 LQKENI. This CDR3 spans 16 amino acids.

V is TRBV4-1 and J is TRBJ1-5; D gene uncertain. CDR1 and CDR2 from the germline V gene are MGHRA and YSYEKL. The V end lost 0 bases, the J end lost 6 bases, and 9 bases lay between the germline ends. There are 14 residues in the CDR3. CDR3 sequence reads: CASSQDRSSQPQHF. For the CDR3, the DNA is TGCGCCAGCAGCCAAGATCGGTCGTCTCAGCCCCAGCATTTT.

The rearrangement uses TRBV4-3 and TRBJ1-2; D gene ambiguous. Germline CDR1 is LGHNA and CDR2 is YSLEER. There are 15 residues in the CDR3. Trimming pared 3 bases from V and 1 base from J, leaving 12 bases between. Written as DNA, the CDR3 is TGCGCCAGCAGCCAGTTAACCCAGGTTAACTATGGCTACACCTTC. Its translation is CASSQLTQVNYGYTF.

The J gene is TRBJ1-3, the V gene TRBV28, with D unclear. The CDR3 covers 15 residues. The germline gives CDR1 MDHEN, CDR2 SYDVKM. The ends were cut back, 3 bases at V and 0 bases at J, with 9 bases in the middle. CDR3 DNA sequence: TGTGCCAGCAGTTTCCGGGGTCTCTCTGGAAACACCATATATTTT. Translating gives CASSFRGLSGNTIYF.

In DNA, the CDR3 is TGTGCCAGCAGTCTGTCAGGGGGACAAGGGGCACCCCTCCACTTT. This translates into CASSLSGGQGAPLHF. This rearrangement joins TRBV2 to TRBJ1-6; TRBD1 agrees at 7 bases. CDR1 is SNHLY, CDR2 FYNNEI, per germline. The V and J ends lost 5 bases and 11 bases, in that order; junction bases with no gene match: 12. The length of the CDR3 is 15 residues.

This clone was detected once. The CDR3 spells CASSGRDRGDYGYTF. DNA for the CDR3: TGTGCCAGTAGTGGAAGGGACAGGGGGGACTATGGCTACACCTTC. V usage is TRBV19 and J usage is TRBJ1-2; 11 bases are shared with TRBD1. Trimming at V came to 5 bases and at J to 3 bases, leaving 5 bases not matched to a gene. Germline CDR1 reads LNHDA; CDR2 reads SQIVND (reference sequence). This CDR3 region has 15 residues.

This sequence joins TRBV9 and TRBJ2-7; 12 bases fit TRBD2. Trimming removed 3 bases from V and 7 bases from J; junction bases left unmatched: 11. This CDR3 spans 16 amino acids. Germline CDR1 is SGDLS and CDR2 is YYNGEE. The CDR3 is CASSGASGGADREQYF. In DNA form, the CDR3 reads TGTGCCAGCAGCGGGGCTAGCGGGGGGGCGGATCGAGAGCAGTACTTC.